These T cell receptor beta chains were read from a single sample in a study of OX40 agonist ivuxolimab in advanced cancers. Measured with immunoSEQ multiplex PCR; TCRdb has only the in-frame clones, and not every one. The sample contains 15,000 to 20,000 clones, 65% to 90% of which appear only once. Sample: CD4+ or CD8+ T cells sorted from blood, taken in a trial of the OX40 agonist ivuxolimab. These receptors were obtained from an adult with an advanced solid tumor such as melanoma, head and neck, liver or kidney cancer. CDR3s include the opening cysteine and the closing phenylalanine or tryptophan. Fields, in order: CDR3 length, V gene, J gene, D gene, clone size, CDR3 DNA, CDR3 protein. The D gene is left open where the match is weak. Not all rows give a size; the values are once, few, many and, for expanded clones, a class.

>15|TRBV11-2|TRBJ2-1|TRBD2|once
TGTGCCAGCAGCCTCCGGACTAGCGGGCTTGGTGAGCAGTTCTTC
CASSLRTSGLGEQFF
>13|TRBV7-6|TRBJ1-1|-|-
TGTGCCAGCAGCTTCCAGGAGAACACTGAAGCTTTCTTT
CASSFQENTEAFF
>12|TRBV6-5|TRBJ1-2|-|-
TGTGCCCTAGGCGGGAGGCGGCTCGGCTACACCTTC
CALGGRRLGYTF
>15|TRBV5-4|TRBJ2-7|TRBD2|-
TGTGCCAGCTCCCTAGCGGGCGGAAGATCCTACGAGCAGTACTTC
CASSLAGGRSYEQYF
>15|TRBV7-3|TRBJ2-6|-|-
TGTGCCAGCAGCTTAGGGGGAGGTGGGGCCAACGTCCTGACTTTC
CASSLGGGGANVLTF
>14|TRBV6-1|TRBJ1-6|-|-
TGTGCCAGCAGTGAAGCTAGAACCCATTCACCCCTCCACTTT
CASSEARTHSPLHF
>14|TRBV7-9|TRBJ1-5|TRBD1|-
TGTGCCAGCAGCGGGGACAGGGGCAATCAGCCCCAGCATTTT
CASSGDRGNQPQHF
>16|TRBV9|TRBJ2-2|-|-
TGTGCCAGCAGCGGCCAAGGGGGGGTAGGCACCGGGGAGCTGTTTTTT
CASSGQGGVGTGELFF
>14|TRBV2|TRBJ2-3|-|-
TGTGCCAGCAGTACCACGGGGCGGTGGGATACGCAGTATTTT
CASSTTGRWDTQYF
>14|TRBV5-4|TRBJ1-5|-|-
TGTGCCAGCAGCTTGTGGGGGAGCAATCAGCCCCAGCATTTT
CASSLWGSNQPQHF
>15|TRBV5-4|TRBJ2-2|-|-
TGTGCCAGCAGCTCAACTAGAACTTATACCGGGGAGCTGTTTTTT
CASSSTRTYTGELFF
>19|TRBV19|TRBJ1-5|TRBD1|-
TGTGCCAGTAGTATGTCTCGGGAGTGGTACAGGGGGCTTAATCAGCCCCAGCATTTT
CASSMSREWYRGLNQPQHF
>14|TRBV28|TRBJ1-2|TRBD1|-
TGTGCCAGCAGTTTCCTACAGGGGGGAGGCGGCTACACCTTC
CASSFLQGGGGYTF
>11|TRBV18|TRBJ2-7|-|-
TGTGCCAGCTCCCCAAACTACGAGCAGTACTTC
CASSPNYEQYF
>15|TRBV7-6|TRBJ2-1|TRBD2|once
TGTGCCAGCAGCTCCCTAGCGGGCTCCTACAATGAGCAGTTCTTC
CASSSLAGSYNEQFF
>15|TRBV2|TRBJ1-5|-|-
TGTGCCAGCCGATCCCAGGGGAACCTCAATCAGCCCCAGCATTTT
CASRSQGNLNQPQHF
>14|TRBV19|TRBJ2-7|TRBD1|-
TGTGCCAGTAGTGGGGACAGGGGAGGCTACGAGCAGTACTTC
CASSGDRGGYEQYF
>14|TRBV6-5|TRBJ2-7|-|once
TGTGCCAGCAGTTACCAGCGGTTCGGTTACGAGCAGTACTTC
CASSYQRFGYEQYF
>13|TRBV6-1|TRBJ1-5|-|-
TGTGCCAGCAGTGATTCCGGGGTTCAGCCCCAGCATTTT
CASSDSGVQPQHF
>13|TRBV2|TRBJ1-1|-|few
TGTGCCAGCAGTCGAGACAAGAACACTGAAGCTTTCTTT
CASSRDKNTEAFF
>15|TRBV9|TRBJ1-1|TRBD1|-
TGTGCCAGCAGCGTAGGTGGGACAGGGAACACTGAAGCTTTCTTT
CASSVGGTGNTEAFF
>12|TRBV11-2|TRBJ2-1|TRBD2|-
TGTGCCAGCAGCCCGAGCGGGGGGGAGCAGTTCTTC
CASSPSGGEQFF
>14|TRBV21-1|TRBJ2-7|-|-
TGTGCCGGGCTTCAGGGGACCCTACCCTACGAGCAGTACTTC
CAGLQGTLPYEQYF
>14|TRBV28|TRBJ2-7|TRBD2|-
TGTGCCAGCAGTTCTCTAGCGGGGGTTAACGAGCAGTACTTC
CASSSLAGVNEQYF
>15|TRBV21-1|TRBJ1-1|-|-
TGTGCCAGCAGCAAAGCTGCGGGGCGGTATACTGAAGCTTTCTTT
CASSKAAGRYTEAFF
>12|TRBV2|TRBJ1-2|-|-
TGTGCCAGCAGTGACAGTCTGTGGGGCTACACCTTC
CASSDSLWGYTF
>15|TRBV10-3|TRBJ2-7|TRBD1|once
TGTGCCATCAGTGACTCCGGGACAGGACTACGTGAGCAGTACTTC
CAISDSGTGLREQYF
>16|TRBV4-3|TRBJ1-6|TRBD1|-
TGCGCCAGCAGCCAAGAGCCGACAGGGGGGAATTCACCCCTCCACTTT
CASSQEPTGGNSPLHF
>13|TRBV19|TRBJ1-4|-|-
TGTGCCAGTAGTGCCCTGGGCGCTGAAAAACTGTTTTTT
CASSALGAEKLFF
>16|TRBV7-3|TRBJ2-3|TRBD2|-
TGTGCCAGCAGCTATGGGACTAGCGGGGGTGCAGATACGCAGTATTTT
CASSYGTSGGADTQYF
>13|TRBV7-2|TRBJ1-2|-|-
TGTGCCAGCAGACCCCAGGGAGTCTCTGGCTACACCTTC
CASRPQGVSGYTF
>12|TRBV11-3|TRBJ2-3|-|-
TGTGCCAGCAGCCAATACACAGATACGCAGTATTTT
CASSQYTDTQYF
>15|TRBV29-1|TRBJ2-1|-|-
TGCAGCGTGGGAAGAGCTAGCGTCTCCTACAATGAGCAGTTCTTC
CSVGRASVSYNEQFF
>14|TRBV2|TRBJ1-2|TRBD1|-
TGTGCCAGCAGTGTCGCAGGGGGCATCGGGGGCTACACCTTC
CASSVAGGIGGYTF
>15|TRBV15|TRBJ1-1|-|once
TGTGCCACCAGCAGAGAAGTGGGGAGGAACACTGAAGCTTTCTTT
CATSREVGRNTEAFF
>16|TRBV5-1|TRBJ2-2|-|-
TGCGCCAGCAGCTTGGGACTAGACGCGAACACCGGGGAGCTGTTTTTT
CASSLGLDANTGELFF
>14|TRBV2|TRBJ2-4|-|-
TGTGCCAGCAGTGTTAGGGGCGATAATGACATTCAGTACTTC
CASSVRGDNDIQYF
>13|TRBV5-1|TRBJ2-7|-|-
TGCGCCAGCACTGGGGACGGCCATCGCGAGCAGTACTTC
CASTGDGHREQYF
>15|TRBV2|TRBJ1-5|-|-
TGTGCCAGCAGGGCCGGACAGAATAGCAATCAGCCCCAGCATTTT
CASRAGQNSNQPQHF
>14|TRBV5-5|TRBJ2-7|-|few
TGTGCCAGCGCCACGGTAGGGCGTAGCGACGAGCAGTACTTC
CASATVGRSDEQYF
>11|TRBV6-6|TRBJ2-7|-|-
TGTGCCAGCAGTAGCCATTTCGAGCAGTACTTC
CASSSHFEQYF
>16|TRBV30|TRBJ1-3|-|once
TGTGCCTGGAGTGTACTTCGACAGTCTCTTGGAAACACCATATATTTT
CAWSVLRQSLGNTIYF
>12|TRBV27|TRBJ2-7|-|once
TGTGCCAGCAGTTCTGACTTCTACGAGCAGTACTTC
CASSSDFYEQYF
>13|TRBV6-6|TRBJ1-2|TRBD1|-
TGTGCCAGCACCGGCGGGACAGGGAATGGCTACACCTTC
CASTGGTGNGYTF
>14|TRBV21-1|TRBJ2-7|-|few
TGTGCCAGCAGCAACAGGGCACCCTCCTACGAGCAGTACTTC
CASSNRAPSYEQYF
>16|TRBV15|TRBJ1-4|TRBD1|-
TGTGCCACCAGCAGATCGGGCGTCGGACAGGGAGAAAAACTGTTTTTT
CATSRSGVGQGEKLFF
>13|TRBV28|TRBJ1-2|TRBD1|-
TGTGCCAGCAGCCCAGCTACAGGGGGCGGCTACACCTTC
CASSPATGGGYTF
>17|TRBV11-3|TRBJ2-1|-|-
TGTGCCAGCAGCTCCGGACAGTTTCCCATCATGGCAAGTGAGCAGTTCTTC
CASSSGQFPIMASEQFF
>17|TRBV7-9|TRBJ2-5|-|-
TGTGCCAGCAACCCCATTCAGGGCAGGGGACCGAAAGAGACCCAGTACTTC
CASNPIQGRGPKETQYF
>16|TRBV11-1|TRBJ2-1|TRBD2|-
TGTGCCAGCAGCTTAATGGCCAGCGGGGGGGCCTATGAGCAGTTCTTC
CASSLMASGGAYEQFF
>13|TRBV2|TRBJ1-6|-|-
TGTGCCAGCAGGGATTATGAGGCTTCACCCCTCCACTTT
CASRDYEASPLHF
>17|TRBV5-1|TRBJ2-5|TRBD2|-
TGCGCCAGCAGCTTGGCCACTAGCGGGTCGTTTCAAGAGACCCAGTACTTC
CASSLATSGSFQETQYF
>15|TRBV28|TRBJ1-5|TRBD1|-
TGTGCCAGCAGACTTGGGACAGCAAGCAATCAGCCCCAGCATTTT
CASRLGTASNQPQHF
>13|TRBV19|TRBJ2-1|-|few
TGTGCCAGTAGTATCAACGGACTCTCTGAGCAGTTCTTC
CASSINGLSEQFF
>14|TRBV6-6|TRBJ2-2|-|-
TGTGCCAGCAGTTACTCTTCAGGGGCCGGGGAGCTGTTTTTT
CASSYSSGAGELFF
>15|TRBV10-2|TRBJ2-7|TRBD2|-
TGCGCCAGCAGTCTTACCGGGACTAGTACCTACGAGCAGTACTTC
CASSLTGTSTYEQYF
>12|TRBV19|TRBJ1-2|-|-
TGTGCCAGTAGTCCCAGATGGGGGAGCTACACCTTC
CASSPRWGSYTF
>19|TRBV18|TRBJ2-6|TRBD1|-
TGTGCCAGCTCACCCGGGACAGGGGGCTTCGGCTTTGGGGCCAACGTCCTGACTTTC
CASSPGTGGFGFGANVLTF
>15|TRBV2|TRBJ2-2|-|-
TGTGCCAGCAGTGAAAGAATCCTAAACACCGGGGAGCTGTTTTTT
CASSERILNTGELFF
>12|TRBV7-2|TRBJ1-6|-|-
TGTGCCAGCAGCGGAGACACGGCACCCCTCCACTTT
CASSGDTAPLHF